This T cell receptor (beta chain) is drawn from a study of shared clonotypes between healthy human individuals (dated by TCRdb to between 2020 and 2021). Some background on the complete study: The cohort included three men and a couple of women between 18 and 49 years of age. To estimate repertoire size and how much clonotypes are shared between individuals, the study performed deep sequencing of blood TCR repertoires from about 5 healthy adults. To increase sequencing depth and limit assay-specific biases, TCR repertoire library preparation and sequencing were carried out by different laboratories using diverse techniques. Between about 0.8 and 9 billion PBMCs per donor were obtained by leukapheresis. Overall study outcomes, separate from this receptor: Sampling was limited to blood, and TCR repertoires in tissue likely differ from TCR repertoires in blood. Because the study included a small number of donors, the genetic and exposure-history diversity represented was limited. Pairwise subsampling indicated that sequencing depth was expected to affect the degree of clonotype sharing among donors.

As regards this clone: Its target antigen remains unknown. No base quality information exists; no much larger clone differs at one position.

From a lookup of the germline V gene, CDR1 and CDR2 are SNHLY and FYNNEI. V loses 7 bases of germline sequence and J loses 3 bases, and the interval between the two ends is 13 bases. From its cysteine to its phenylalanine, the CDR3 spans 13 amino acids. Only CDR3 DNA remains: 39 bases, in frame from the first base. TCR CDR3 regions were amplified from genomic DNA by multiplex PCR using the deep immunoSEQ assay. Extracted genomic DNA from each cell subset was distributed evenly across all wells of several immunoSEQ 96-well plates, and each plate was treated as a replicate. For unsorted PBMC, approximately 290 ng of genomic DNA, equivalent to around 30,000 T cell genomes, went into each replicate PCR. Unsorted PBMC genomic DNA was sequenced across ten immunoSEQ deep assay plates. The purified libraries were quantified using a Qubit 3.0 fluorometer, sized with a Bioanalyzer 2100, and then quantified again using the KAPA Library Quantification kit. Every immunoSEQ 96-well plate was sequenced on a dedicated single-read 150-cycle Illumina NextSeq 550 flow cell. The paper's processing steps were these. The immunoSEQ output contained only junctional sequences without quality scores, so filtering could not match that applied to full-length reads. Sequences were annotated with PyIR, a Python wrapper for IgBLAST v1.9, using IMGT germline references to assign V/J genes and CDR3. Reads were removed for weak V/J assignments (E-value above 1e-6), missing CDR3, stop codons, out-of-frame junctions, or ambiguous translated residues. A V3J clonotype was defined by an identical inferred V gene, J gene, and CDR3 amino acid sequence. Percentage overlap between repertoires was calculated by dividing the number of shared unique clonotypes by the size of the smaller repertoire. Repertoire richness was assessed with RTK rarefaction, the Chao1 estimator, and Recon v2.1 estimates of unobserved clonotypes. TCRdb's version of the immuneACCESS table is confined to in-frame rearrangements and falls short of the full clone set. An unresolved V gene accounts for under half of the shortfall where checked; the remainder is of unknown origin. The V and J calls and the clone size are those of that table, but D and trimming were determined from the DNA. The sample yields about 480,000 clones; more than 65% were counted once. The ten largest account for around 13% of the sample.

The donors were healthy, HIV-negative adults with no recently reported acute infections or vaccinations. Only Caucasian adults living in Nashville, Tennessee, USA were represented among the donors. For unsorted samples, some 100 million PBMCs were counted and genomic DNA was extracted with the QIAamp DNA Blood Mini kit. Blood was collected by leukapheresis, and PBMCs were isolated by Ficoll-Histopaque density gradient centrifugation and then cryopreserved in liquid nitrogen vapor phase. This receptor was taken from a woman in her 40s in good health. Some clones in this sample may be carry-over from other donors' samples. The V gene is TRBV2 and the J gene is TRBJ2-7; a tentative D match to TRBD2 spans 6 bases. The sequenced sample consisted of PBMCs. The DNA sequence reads TGTGCCAGCAAGGAGGGAGCGGGCTACGAGCAGTACTTC. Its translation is CASKEGAGYEQYF.